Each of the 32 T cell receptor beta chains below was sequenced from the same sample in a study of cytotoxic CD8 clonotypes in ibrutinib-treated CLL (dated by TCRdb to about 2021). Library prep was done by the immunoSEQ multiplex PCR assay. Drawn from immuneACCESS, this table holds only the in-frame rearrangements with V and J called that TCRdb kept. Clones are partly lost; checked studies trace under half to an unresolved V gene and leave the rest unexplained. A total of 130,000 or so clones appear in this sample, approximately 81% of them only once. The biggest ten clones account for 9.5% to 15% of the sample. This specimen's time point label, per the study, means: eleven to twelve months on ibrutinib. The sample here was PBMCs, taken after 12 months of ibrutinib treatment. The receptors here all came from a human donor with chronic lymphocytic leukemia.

In DNA, the CDR3 is TGCGCCAGCAGCCAAGGGAATGAGCAGTTCTTC. Translation gives CASSQGNEQFF. J is TRBJ2-1 and V is TRBV4-3; D unresolved. Looked up from germline, CDR1 is LGHNA and CDR2 is YSLEER. The CDR3 totals 11 residues. The V and J ends lost 1 base and 7 bases respectively, with 2 bases between them.

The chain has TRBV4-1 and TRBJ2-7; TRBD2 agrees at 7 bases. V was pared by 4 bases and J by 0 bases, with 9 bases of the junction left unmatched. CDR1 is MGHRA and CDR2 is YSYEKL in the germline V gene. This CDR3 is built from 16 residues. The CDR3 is CASSPRLSGASYEQYF. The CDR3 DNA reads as TGCGCCAGCAGCCCACGCTTGAGCGGGGCCTCCTACGAGCAGTACTTC.

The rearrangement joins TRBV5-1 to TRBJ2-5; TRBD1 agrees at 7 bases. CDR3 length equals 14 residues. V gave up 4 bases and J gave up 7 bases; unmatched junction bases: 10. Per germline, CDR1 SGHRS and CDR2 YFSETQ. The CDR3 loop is CASSPTNRGGTQYF. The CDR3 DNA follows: TGCGCCAGCAGCCCCACAAACAGGGGCGGGACCCAGTACTTC.

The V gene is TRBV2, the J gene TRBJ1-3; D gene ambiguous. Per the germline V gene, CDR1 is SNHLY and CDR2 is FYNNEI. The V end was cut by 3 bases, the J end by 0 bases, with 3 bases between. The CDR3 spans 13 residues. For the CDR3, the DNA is TGTGCCAGCAGTGACAACTCTGGAAACACCATATATTTT. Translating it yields CASSDNSGNTIYF.

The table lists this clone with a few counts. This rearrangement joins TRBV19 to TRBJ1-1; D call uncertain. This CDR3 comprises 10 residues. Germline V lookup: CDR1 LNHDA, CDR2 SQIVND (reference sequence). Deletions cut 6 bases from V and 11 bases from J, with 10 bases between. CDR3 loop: CASRNDEAFF. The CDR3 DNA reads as TGTGCCAGTAGGAACGATGAGGCTTTCTTT.

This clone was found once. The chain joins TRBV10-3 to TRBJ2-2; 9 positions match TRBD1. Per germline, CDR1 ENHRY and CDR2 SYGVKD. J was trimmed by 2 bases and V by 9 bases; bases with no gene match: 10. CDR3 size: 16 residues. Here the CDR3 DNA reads TGTGCCATGGGACAGGGATACGGTTTAAACACCGGGGAGCTGTTTTTT. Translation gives CAMGQGYGLNTGELFF.

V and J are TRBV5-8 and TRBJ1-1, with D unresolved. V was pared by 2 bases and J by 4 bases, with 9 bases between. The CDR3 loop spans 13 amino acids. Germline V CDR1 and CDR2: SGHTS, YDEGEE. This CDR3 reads CASSFRRRTEAFF. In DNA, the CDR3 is TGTGCCAGCAGCTTTAGGAGACGCACTGAAGCTTTCTTT.

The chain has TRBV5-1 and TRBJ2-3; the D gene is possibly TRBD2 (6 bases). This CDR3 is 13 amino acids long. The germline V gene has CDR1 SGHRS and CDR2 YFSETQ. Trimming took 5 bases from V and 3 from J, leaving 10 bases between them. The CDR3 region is CASRDGGTDTQYF. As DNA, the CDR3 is TGCGCCAGCAGGGATGGGGGGACAGATACGCAGTATTTT.

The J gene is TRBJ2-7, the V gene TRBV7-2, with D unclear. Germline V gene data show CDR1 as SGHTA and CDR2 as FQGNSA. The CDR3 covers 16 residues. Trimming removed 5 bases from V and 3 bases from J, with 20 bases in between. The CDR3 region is CASSPFLNMEFYEQYF. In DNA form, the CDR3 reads TGTGCCAGCAGCCCGTTCTTGAATATGGAATTCTACGAGCAGTACTTC.

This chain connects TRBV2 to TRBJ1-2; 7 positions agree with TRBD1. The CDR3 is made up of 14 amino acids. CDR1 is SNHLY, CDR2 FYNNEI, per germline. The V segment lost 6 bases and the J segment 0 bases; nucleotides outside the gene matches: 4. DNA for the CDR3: TGTGCCAGCAGAGAGGGACAGCCTAACTATGGCTACACCTTC. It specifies CASREGQPNYGYTF.

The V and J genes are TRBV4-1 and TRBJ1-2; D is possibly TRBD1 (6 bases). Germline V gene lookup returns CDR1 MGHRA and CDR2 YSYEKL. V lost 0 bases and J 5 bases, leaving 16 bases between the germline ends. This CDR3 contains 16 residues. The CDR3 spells CASSQDGQGLAYGYTF. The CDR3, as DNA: TGCGCCAGCAGCCAAGATGGGCAGGGGCTTGCATATGGCTACACCTTC.

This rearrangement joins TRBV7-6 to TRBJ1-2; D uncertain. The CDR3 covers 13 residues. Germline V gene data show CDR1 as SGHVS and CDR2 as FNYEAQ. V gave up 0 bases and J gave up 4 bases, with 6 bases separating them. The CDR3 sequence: CASSLAPVYGYTF. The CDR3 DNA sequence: TGTGCCAGCAGCTTAGCTCCGGTCTATGGCTACACCTTC.

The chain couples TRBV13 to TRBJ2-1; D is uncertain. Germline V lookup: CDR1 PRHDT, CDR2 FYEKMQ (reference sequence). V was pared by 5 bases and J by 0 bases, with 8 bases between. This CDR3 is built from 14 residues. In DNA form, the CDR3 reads TGTGCCAGCAGCCCCAGTCCCTCCTACAATGAGCAGTTCTTC. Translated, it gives CASSPSPSYNEQFF.

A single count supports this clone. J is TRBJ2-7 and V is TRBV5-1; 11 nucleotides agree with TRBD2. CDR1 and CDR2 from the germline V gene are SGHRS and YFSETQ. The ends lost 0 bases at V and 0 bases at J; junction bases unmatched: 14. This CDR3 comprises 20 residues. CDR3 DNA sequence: TGCGCCAGCAGCTTGGCCGAACGGCGGCTAGCGGGGGGAAACTCCTACGAGCAGTACTTC. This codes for CASSLAERRLAGGNSYEQYF.

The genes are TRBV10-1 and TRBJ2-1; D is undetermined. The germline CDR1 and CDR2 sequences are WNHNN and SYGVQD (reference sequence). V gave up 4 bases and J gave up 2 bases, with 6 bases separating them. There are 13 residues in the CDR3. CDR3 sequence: CASSVGTYNEQFF. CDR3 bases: TGCGCCAGCAGTGTAGGGACCTACAATGAGCAGTTCTTC.

Written as DNA, the CDR3 is TGTGCCAGCAGCAGCCTTCGGGGGACCTACGAGCAGTACTTC. This translates into CASSSLRGTYEQYF. The chain employs TRBV11-2 and TRBJ2-7; D perhaps matches TRBD2 (6 bases). V lost 5 bases to trimming and J lost 2 bases, with 13 bases between them. CDR3 length: 14 residues. Germline lookup yields CDR1 SGHAT and CDR2 FQNNGV.

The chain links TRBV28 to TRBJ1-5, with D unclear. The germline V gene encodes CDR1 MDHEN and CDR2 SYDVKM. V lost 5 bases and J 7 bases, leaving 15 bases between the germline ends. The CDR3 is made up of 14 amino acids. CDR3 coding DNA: TGTGCCAGCAGTCTCCGGGCCCCGGAGCAGCCCCAGCATTTT. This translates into CASSLRAPEQPQHF.

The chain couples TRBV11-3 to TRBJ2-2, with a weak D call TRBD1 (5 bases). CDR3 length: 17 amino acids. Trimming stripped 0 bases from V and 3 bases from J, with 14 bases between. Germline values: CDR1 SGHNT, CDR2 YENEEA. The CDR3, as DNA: TGTGCCAGCAGCTTAGATTCCCTGTCAGGGCACACCGGGGAGCTGTTTTTT. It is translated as CASSLDSLSGHTGELFF.

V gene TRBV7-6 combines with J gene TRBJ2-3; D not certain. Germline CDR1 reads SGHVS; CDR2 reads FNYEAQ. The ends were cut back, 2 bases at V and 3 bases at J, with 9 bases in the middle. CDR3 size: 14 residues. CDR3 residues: CASSLFVGTDTQYF. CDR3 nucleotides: TGTGCCAGCAGCTTATTCGTCGGAACAGATACGCAGTATTTT.

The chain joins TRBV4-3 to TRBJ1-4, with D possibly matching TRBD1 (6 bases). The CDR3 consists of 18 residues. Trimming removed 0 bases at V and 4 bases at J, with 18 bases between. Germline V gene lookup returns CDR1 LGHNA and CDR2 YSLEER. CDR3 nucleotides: TGCGCCAGCAGCCAAGATAACGGGGTAGGACAGTATAATGAAAAACTGTTTTTT. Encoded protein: CASSQDNGVGQYNEKLFF.

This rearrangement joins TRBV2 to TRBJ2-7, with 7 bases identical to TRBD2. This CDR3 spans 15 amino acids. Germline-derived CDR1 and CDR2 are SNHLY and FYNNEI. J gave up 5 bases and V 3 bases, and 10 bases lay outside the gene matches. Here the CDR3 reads CASSDMGGRRNEQYF. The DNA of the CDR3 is TGTGCCAGCAGTGATATGGGCGGGAGAAGAAACGAGCAGTACTTC.

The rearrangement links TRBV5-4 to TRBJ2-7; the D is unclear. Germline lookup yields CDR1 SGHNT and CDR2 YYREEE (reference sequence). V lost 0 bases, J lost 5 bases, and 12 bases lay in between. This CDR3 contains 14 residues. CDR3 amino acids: CASSLATTPNEQYF. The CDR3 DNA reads TGTGCCAGCAGCTTGGCCACGACACCGAACGAGCAGTACTTC.

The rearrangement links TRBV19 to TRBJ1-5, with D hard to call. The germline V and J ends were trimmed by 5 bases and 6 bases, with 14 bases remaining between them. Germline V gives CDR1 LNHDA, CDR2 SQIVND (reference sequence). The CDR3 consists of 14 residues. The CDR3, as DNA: TGTGCCAGTAGTCAGTTGGGGTTTCGTCAGCCCCAGCATTTT. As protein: CASSQLGFRQPQHF.

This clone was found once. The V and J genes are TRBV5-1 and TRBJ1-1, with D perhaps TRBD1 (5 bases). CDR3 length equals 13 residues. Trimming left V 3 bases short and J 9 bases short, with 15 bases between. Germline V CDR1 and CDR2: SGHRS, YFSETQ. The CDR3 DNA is TGCGCCAGCAGCTCTAATCTCGGGGGGAAAGCTTTCTTT. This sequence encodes CASSSNLGGKAFF. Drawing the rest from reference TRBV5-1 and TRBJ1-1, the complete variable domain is KAGVTQTPRYLIKTRGQQVTLSCSPISGHRSVSWYQQTPGQGLQFLFEYFSETQRNKGNFPGRFSGRQFSNSRSEMNVSTLELGDSALYLCASSSNLGGKAFFGQGTRLTVV.

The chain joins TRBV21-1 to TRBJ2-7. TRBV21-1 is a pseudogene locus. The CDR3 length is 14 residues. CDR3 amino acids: CASRPRDPHYEQYF. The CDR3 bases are TGTGCCAGCAGGCCGAGGGACCCCCACTACGAGCAGTACTTC.

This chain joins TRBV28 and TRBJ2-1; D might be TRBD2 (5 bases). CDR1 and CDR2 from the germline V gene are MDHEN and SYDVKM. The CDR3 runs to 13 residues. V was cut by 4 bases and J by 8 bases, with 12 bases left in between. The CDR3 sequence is CASSSAGRDEQFF. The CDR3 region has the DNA TGTGCCAGCAGTTCGGCCGGGCGGGATGAGCAGTTCTTC. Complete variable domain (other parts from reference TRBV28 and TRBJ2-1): DVKVTQSSRYLVKRTGEKVFLECVQDMDHENMFWYRQDPGLGLRLIYFSYDVKMKEKGDIPEGYSVSREKKERFSLILESASTNQTSMYLCASSSAGRDEQFFGPGTRLTVL.

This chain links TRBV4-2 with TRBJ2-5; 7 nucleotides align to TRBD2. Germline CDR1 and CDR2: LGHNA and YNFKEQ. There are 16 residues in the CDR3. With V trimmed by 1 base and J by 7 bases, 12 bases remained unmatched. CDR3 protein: CASSQVEGAGFVTQYF. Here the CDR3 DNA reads TGTGCCAGCAGCCAAGTCGAGGGAGCGGGATTCGTGACCCAGTACTTC.

CDR3 region: CASSERVSIDGYTF. DNA of the CDR3: TGTGCCAGCAGTGAAAGGGTCAGCATTGATGGCTACACCTTC. The rearrangement links TRBV2 to TRBJ1-2; D ambiguous. CDR1 and CDR2 (germline): SNHLY, FYNNEI. The CDR3 runs to 14 residues. V dropped 2 bases and J dropped 6 bases, with 13 bases sitting between them.

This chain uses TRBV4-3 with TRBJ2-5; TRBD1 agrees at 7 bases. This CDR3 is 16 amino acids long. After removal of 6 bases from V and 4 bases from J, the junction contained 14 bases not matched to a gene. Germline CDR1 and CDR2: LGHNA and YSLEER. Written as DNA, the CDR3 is TGCGCCAGCAGACCCTTCCATCTAGGGGGCTTAGAGACCCAGTACTTC. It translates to CASRPFHLGGLETQYF.

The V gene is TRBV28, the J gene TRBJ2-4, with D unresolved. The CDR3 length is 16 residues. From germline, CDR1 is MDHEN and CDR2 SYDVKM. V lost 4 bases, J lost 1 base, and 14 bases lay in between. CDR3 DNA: TGTGCCAGCAGTTACGCCGGGTTTGTTGCCAAAAACATTCAGTACTTC. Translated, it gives CASSYAGFVAKNIQYF.

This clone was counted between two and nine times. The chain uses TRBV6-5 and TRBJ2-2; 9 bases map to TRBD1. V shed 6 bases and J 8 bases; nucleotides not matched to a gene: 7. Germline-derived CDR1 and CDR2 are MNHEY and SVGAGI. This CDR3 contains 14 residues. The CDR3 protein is CASRRGQGTGELFF. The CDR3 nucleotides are TGTGCCAGCAGACGAGGACAGGGGACAGGGGAGCTGTTTTTT.

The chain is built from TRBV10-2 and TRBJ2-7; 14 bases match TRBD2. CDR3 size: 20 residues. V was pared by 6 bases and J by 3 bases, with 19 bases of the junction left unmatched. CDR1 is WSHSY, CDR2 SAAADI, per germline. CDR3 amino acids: CASSRIFGGPGLAGDYEQYF. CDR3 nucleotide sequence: TGCGCCAGCAGCCGTATCTTTGGGGGGCCGGGACTAGCGGGAGACTACGAGCAGTACTTC.